These 18 T cell receptor beta chains were all obtained from the same sample, sequenced in a study of Graves' ophthalmopathy and Graves' hyperthyroidism. The TCR beta CDR3 regions underwent amplification from RNA transcripts. Second-round multiplex PCR followed a first-round RT-PCR using HTBI primers. In TCRdb, the multiplex PCR reads were re-called with MiXCR into one record per CDR3 protein. The table lists fewer than 400,000 distinct CDR3 sequences, approximately 16% of them singletons. Sequenced material: peripheral blood. All receptors come from a woman between 18 and 29 years old with Graves' ophthalmopathy.

V gene TRBV27 combines with J gene TRBJ1-2; D perhaps matches TRBD1 (6 bases). The CDR3 has 15 amino acids. V was clipped by 5 bases and J by 2 bases, with 15 bases between them. Germline CDR1 and CDR2: MNHEY and SMNVEV (reference sequence). CDR3 protein: CASSPRTVGNYGYTF. The CDR3, as DNA: TGTGCCAGCAGTCCCCGGACAGTTGGGAACTATGGCTACACCTTC.

This chain uses TRBV6-5 with TRBJ1-1; a possible D gene is TRBD1 (5 bases). Trimming cost V 5 bases and J 8 bases, with 9 bases left between them. This CDR3 comprises 11 residues. CDR1 is MNHEY, CDR2 SVGAGI, per germline. The CDR3: CASSTWGEAFF. In nucleotides, the CDR3 is TGTGCCAGCAGTACTTGGGGGGAAGCTTTCTTT.

Ten or more counts support this clonotype. The V call is TRBV6-5, the J call TRBJ2-7; unclear D gene. From germline, CDR1 is MNHEY and CDR2 SVGAGI. The CDR3 runs to 12 residues. The ends were cut back, 4 bases at V and 4 bases at J, with 8 bases in the middle. CDR3 sequence: CASSSYKYEQYF. In DNA, the CDR3 is TGTGCCAGCAGTTCCTATAAGTACGAGCAGTACTTC.

This clonotype was detected a few times. The genes are TRBV11-1 and TRBJ2-6; 11 bases match TRBD1. V trimming: 7 bases; J trimming: 0 bases; junction bases outside the gene matches: 11. The CDR3 is 19 amino acids. Germline CDR1 is SGHAT and CDR2 is FQDESV (reference sequence). CDR3 amino acids: CASTQRRGTGGSGANVLTF. The CDR3 DNA reads as TGTGCCAGCACCCAACGAAGAGGGACAGGGGGCTCTGGGGCCAACGTCCTGACTTTC.

J is TRBJ1-6 and V is TRBV7-2; no firm D call. V shed 1 base and J shed 1 base, with 11 bases lying between them. Germline V gene lookup returns CDR1 SGHTA and CDR2 FQGNSA. This CDR3 has 17 residues. The CDR3 spells CASSLVRSRSYNSPLHF. The CDR3 bases are TGTGCCAGCAGCTTAGTTCGCAGTCGGTCCTATAATTCACCCCTCCACTTT.

This clonotype has at least ten counts. The chain joins TRBV11-3 to TRBJ1-1; D may be TRBD1 (5 bases). The length of the CDR3 is 16 residues. With 2 bases removed from V and 3 bases from J, the gap between germline ends came to 16 bases. The germline V gene encodes CDR1 SGHNT and CDR2 YENEEA. CDR3 amino acids: CASSLRSRQGYTEAFF. Written as DNA, the CDR3 is TGTGCCAGCAGCTTAAGGTCCCGGCAGGGCTACACTGAAGCTTTCTTT.

The chain combines TRBV6-1 with TRBJ1-1; 7 bases fit TRBD1. From germline, CDR1 is MNHNS and CDR2 SASEGT. The V gene end was trimmed by 1 base and the J gene end by 5 bases; junction bases not matched to a gene: 4. The CDR3 is 14 residues long. CDR3 nucleotides: TGTGCCAGCAGTGAAGTCAACAGGGGAACTGAAGCTTTCTTT. Translated, it gives CASSEVNRGTEAFF.

This clonotype was seen more than once but under ten times. This chain joins TRBV12-3 or TRBV12-4 and TRBJ1-3, with a tentative D call TRBD1 (5 bases). The CDR3 consists of 14 residues. The ends were cut back, 5 bases at V and 2 bases at J, with 10 bases in the middle. CDR3 sequence (DNA): TGTGCCAGCAGTCCCACGGGGGCTGGAAACACCATATATTTT. Its protein product is CASSPTGAGNTIYF.

This clonotype has at least ten counts. The genes are TRBV7-2 and TRBJ1-1, with D possibly TRBD1 on 6 matching bases. CDR1 and CDR2 from the germline V gene are SGHTA and FQGNSA. The CDR3 is 15 amino acids. Between the trimmed V and J ends, which lost 3 bases and 2 bases, there was a span of 13 bases. As DNA, the CDR3 is TGTGCCAGCAGCTTGGGGACACTGGTTAACACTGAAGCTTTCTTT. This sequence encodes CASSLGTLVNTEAFF.

At least ten counts were recorded for this clonotype. The CDR3 region has the DNA TGTGCCAGCAGCCCCGGGACAGGGGTCTCCGAGCAGTACTTC. Its translation: CASSPGTGVSEQYF. The chain links TRBV5-5 to TRBJ2-7; 10 nucleotides align to TRBD1. The CDR3 sequence is 14 residues long. The germline V gene encodes CDR1 SGHKS and CDR2 YYEKEE (reference sequence). Trimming took 4 bases from V and 6 from J; bases not matched to a gene: 7.

The chain recombines TRBV6-2 or TRBV6-3 with TRBJ1-5; D unclear. The CDR3 has 13 amino acids. Germline V CDR1 and CDR2: MNHEY, SVGEGT. With 4 bases removed from V and 6 bases from J, the gap between germline ends came to 10 bases. The CDR3 loop reads CASSSPLGQPQHF. In DNA, the CDR3 is TGTGCCAGCAGTTCCCCATTAGGTCAGCCCCAGCATTTT.

This clonotype was picked up many times. The rearrangement joins TRBV7-8 to TRBJ2-7; D is perhaps TRBD1 or TRBD2 (5 bases each). The CDR3 is made up of 13 amino acids. V was pared by 5 bases and J by 4 bases, with 12 bases between. In germline, CDR1 is SGHVS, CDR2 FQNEAQ. The CDR3 is CASSPWGSYEQYF. CDR3 in DNA: TGTGCCAGCAGCCCATGGGGGTCATACGAGCAGTACTTC.

This clonotype has ten or more counts. The rearrangement uses TRBV5-4 and TRBJ2-3; TRBD2 aligns across 12 bases. Trimming cost V 0 bases and J 2 bases; bases outside gene matches: 10. The CDR3 extends over 19 amino acids. The germline gives CDR1 SGHNT, CDR2 YYREEE (reference sequence). CDR3 residues: CASSLGLAGASPDTDTQYF. CDR3 nucleotides: TGTGCCAGCAGCTTGGGACTAGCGGGAGCCTCCCCAGACACAGATACGCAGTATTTT. Supplemented by reference TRBV5-4 and TRBJ2-3, the full variable domain reads ETGVTQSPTHLIKTRGQQVTLRCSSQSGHNTVSWYQQALGQGPQFIFQYYREEENGRGNFPPRFSGLQFPNYSSELNVNALELDDSALYLCASSLGLAGASPDTDTQYFGPGTRLTVL.

The V and J genes are TRBV27 and TRBJ1-6, with 11 nucleotides matching TRBD1. Germline-derived CDR1 and CDR2 are MNHEY and SMNVEV (reference sequence). V lost 4 bases, J lost 5 bases, and 13 bases stayed unmatched. The CDR3 runs to 19 residues. The CDR3 sequence: CASSYSPPGTGGHNSPLHF. In nucleotides, the CDR3 is TGTGCCAGCAGTTACTCTCCTCCCGGGACAGGGGGTCATAATTCACCCCTCCACTTT.

This clonotype occurred many times. This chain connects TRBV10-3 to TRBJ2-2, with TRBD2 as a possible D gene (6 bases). V lost 2 bases and J 5 bases, leaving 9 bases between the germline ends. CDR1 is ENHRY and CDR2 is SYGVKD in the germline V gene. The CDR3 is 14 amino acids. The CDR3 protein is CAISEREQTGELFF. The CDR3 DNA sequence: TGTGCCATCAGTGAGCGGGAGCAAACCGGGGAGCTGTTTTTT.

This chain joins TRBV12-3 or TRBV12-4 and TRBJ1-6; no firm D call. Trimming took 1 base from V and 6 from J, leaving 13 bases between them. The CDR3 length is 16 residues. The CDR3 region is CASSLGTGYGNSPLHF. The DNA of the CDR3 is TGTGCCAGCAGTTTAGGGACGGGGTACGGTAATTCACCCCTCCACTTT.

This clonotype was recorded many times. J is TRBJ2-2 and V is TRBV14; TRBD1 matches 11 bases. Per germline, CDR1 SGHDN and CDR2 FVKESK. The J segment lost 4 bases and the V segment lost 4 bases, leaving 8 bases of the junction unmatched. The CDR3 length is 17 residues. CDR3 coding DNA: TGTGCCAGCAGCCCCTCGCCCGGGACAGGGGGCACCGGGGAGCTGTTTTTT. This gives the protein CASSPSPGTGGTGELFF.

This clonotype has ten or more counts. In DNA, the CDR3 is TGCAGTGCTAGAGACCCCGGGACAGGGCCAACCGGGGAGCTGTTTTTT. Translating it yields CSARDPGTGPTGELFF. The chain couples TRBV20-1 to TRBJ2-2; 9 positions agree with TRBD1. J gave up 5 bases and V 0 bases, and 7 bases lay outside the gene matches. CDR1 and CDR2 from the germline V gene are DFQATT and SNEGSKA (reference sequence). The CDR3 is made up of 16 amino acids.